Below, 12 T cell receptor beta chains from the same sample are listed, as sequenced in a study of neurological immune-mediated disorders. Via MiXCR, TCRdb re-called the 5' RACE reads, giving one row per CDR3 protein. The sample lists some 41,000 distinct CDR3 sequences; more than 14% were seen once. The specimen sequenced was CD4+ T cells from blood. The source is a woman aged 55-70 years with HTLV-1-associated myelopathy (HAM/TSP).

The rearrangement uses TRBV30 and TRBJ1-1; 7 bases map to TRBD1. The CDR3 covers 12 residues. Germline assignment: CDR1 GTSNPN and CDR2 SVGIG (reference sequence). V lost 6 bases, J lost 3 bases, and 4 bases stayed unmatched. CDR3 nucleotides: TGTGCCTGTCAAACAGGGGACACTGAAGCTTTCTTT. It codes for CACQTGDTEAFF.

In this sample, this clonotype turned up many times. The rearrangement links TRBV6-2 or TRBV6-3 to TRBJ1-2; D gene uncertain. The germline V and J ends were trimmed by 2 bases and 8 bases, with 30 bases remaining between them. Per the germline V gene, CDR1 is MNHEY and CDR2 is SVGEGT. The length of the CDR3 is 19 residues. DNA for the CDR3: TGTGCCAGCAGTTACCCGGCAGGAGCCCTATCACCAGAGCGGGGAGGCTACACCTTC. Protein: CASSYPAGALSPERGGYTF.

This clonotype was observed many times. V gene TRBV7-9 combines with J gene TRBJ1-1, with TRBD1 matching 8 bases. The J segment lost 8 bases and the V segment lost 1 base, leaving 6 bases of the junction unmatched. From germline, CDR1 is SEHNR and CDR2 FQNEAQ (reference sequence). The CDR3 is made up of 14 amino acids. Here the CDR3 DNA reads TGTGCCAGCAGCTTAGAGGGACAGGTGGGGGAAGCTTTCTTT. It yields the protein CASSLEGQVGEAFF. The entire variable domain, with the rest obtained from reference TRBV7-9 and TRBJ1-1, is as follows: DTGVSQNPRHKITKRGQNVTFRCDPISEHNRLYWYRQTLGQGPEFLTYFQNEAQLEKSRLLSDRFSAERPKGSFSTLEIQRTEQGDSAMYLCASSLEGQVGEAFFGQGTRLTVV.

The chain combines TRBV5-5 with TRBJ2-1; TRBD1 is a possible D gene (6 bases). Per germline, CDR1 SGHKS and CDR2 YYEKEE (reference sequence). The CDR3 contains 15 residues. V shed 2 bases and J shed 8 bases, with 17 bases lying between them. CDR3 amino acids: CASSFGWGHMDEQFF. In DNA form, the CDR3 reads TGTGCCAGCAGCTTTGGTTGGGGGCATATGGATGAGCAGTTCTTC.

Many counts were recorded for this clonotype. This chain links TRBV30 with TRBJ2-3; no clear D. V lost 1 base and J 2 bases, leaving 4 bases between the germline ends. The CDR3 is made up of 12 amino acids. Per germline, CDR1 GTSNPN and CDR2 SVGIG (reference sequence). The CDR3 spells CAWSGSTDTQYF. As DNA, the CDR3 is TGTGCCTGGAGTGGGTCCACAGATACGCAGTATTTT.

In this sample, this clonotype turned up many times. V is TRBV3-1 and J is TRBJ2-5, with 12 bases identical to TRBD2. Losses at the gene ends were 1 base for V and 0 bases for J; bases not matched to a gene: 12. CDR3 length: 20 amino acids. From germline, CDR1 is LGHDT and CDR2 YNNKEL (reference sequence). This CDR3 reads CASSQVFLRTSGANQETQYF. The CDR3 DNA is TGTGCCAGCAGCCAAGTTTTTCTTCGGACTAGCGGGGCCAACCAAGAGACCCAGTACTTC.

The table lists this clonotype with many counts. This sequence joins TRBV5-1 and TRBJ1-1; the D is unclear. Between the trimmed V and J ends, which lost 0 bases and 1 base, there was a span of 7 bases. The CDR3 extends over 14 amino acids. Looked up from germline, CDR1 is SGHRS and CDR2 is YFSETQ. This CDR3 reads CASSLEATNTEAFF. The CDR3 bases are TGCGCCAGCAGCTTGGAGGCAACGAACACTGAAGCTTTCTTT.

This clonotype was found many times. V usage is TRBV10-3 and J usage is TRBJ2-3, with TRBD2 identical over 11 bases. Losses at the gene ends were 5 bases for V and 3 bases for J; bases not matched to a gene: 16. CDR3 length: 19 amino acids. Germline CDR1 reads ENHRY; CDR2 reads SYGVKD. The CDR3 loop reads CAISRRFAGTSGQTDTQYF. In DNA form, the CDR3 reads TGTGCCATCAGTAGGAGATTTGCCGGGACTAGCGGACAGACAGATACGCAGTATTTT.

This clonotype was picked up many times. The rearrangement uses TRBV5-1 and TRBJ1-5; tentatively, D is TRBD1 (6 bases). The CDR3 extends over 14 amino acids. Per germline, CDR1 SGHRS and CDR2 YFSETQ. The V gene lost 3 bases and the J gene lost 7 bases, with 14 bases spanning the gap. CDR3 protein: CASSWEGGEQPQHF. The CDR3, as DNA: TGCGCCAGCAGCTGGGAAGGGGGGGAGCAGCCCCAGCATTTT.

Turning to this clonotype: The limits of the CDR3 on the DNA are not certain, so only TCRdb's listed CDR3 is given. CDR3 protein: CASSFYICSARASGGYNEQFF. The chain has TRBV5-1 and TRBJ2-1; the table assigns TRBD2, which was not confirmed against the DNA. CDR1 and CDR2 from the germline V gene are SGHRS and YFSETQ. Both ends counted, the CDR3 spans 21 residues.

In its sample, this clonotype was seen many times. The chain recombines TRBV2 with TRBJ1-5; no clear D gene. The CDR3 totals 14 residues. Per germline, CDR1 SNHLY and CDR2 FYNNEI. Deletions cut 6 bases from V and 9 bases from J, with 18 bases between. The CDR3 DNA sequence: TGTGCCAGCAGCCCTCGGGTCGGAGTCGGGCCCCAGCATTTT. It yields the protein CASSPRVGVGPQHF.

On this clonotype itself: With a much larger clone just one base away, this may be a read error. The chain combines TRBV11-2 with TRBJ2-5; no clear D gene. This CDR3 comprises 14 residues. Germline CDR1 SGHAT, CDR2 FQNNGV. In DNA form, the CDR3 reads TGTTCCAGCAGCTCTCCCCTCAGACAAGAGACCCAGTACTTC. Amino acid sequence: CSSSSPLRQETQYF.